The clone carrying this T cell receptor (beta chain) was seen a few times. The antigen is undetermined. The data were obtained in a study of T cells after yellow fever vaccination. Across the study: Fractions low in cell number were prepared with SMART-Seq v4 Ultra Low Input.

TCRdb reanalysed the 5' RACE reads using MiXCR and keeps one entry per CDR3 protein. Of some 240,000 distinct CDR3 sequences in the sample, 5.2% were seen once. Study-wide results and limits: The appearance of a small share of clonotypes in both CD4 and CD8 compartments was observed. Bulk-population clonotypes that are abundant could appear as contaminants in FACS-sorted repertoires.

Sequencing was performed on CD4+ T cells sorted from PBMCs, taken on the day of the yellow fever booster vaccination. This receptor was taken from a man aged 18 to 30 who received the YFV17D yellow fever vaccine.

Here the CDR3 reads CASSRTGVYTDTQYF. The CDR3, as DNA: TGTGCCAGCAGCCGGACAGGGGTCTACACAGATACGCAGTATTTT. This sequence joins TRBV6-5 and TRBJ2-3, with 9 bases that match TRBD1. The V segment lost 6 bases and the J segment 2 bases; nucleotides outside the gene matches: 6. Germline V gene lookup returns CDR1 MNHEY and CDR2 SVGAGI. The CDR3 spans 15 residues.